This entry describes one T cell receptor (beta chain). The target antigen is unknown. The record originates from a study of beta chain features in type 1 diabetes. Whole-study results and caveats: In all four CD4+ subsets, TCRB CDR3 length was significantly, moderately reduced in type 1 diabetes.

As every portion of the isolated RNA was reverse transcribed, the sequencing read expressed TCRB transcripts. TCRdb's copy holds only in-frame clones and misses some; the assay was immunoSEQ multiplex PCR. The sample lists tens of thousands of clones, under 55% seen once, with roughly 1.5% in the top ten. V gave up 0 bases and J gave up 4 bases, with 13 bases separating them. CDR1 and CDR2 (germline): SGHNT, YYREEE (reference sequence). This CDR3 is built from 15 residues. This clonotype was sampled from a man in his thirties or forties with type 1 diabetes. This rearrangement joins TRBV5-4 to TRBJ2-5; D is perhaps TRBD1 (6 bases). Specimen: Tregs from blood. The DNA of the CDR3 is TGTGCCAGCAGCTTGGATGGGGGCTTAGGAGAGACCCAGTACTTC. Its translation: CASSLDGGLGETQYF.